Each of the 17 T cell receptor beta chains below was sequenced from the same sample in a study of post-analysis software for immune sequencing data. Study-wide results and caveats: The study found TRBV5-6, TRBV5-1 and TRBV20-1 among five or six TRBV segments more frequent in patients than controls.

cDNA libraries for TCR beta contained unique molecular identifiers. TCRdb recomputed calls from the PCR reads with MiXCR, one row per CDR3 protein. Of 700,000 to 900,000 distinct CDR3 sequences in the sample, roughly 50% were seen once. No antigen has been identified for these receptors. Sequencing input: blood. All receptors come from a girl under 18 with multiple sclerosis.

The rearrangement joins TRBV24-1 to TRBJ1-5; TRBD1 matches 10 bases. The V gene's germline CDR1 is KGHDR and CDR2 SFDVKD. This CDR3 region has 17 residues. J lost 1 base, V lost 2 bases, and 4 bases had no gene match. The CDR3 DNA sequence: TGTGCCACCAGTGATTCCGGGACAGGGGACAGCAATCAGCCCCAGCATTTT. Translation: CATSDSGTGDSNQPQHF.

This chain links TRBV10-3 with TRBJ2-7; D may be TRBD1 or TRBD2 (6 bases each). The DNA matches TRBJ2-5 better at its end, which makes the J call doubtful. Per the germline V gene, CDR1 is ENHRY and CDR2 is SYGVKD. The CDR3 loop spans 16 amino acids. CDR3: CAVSTGRIEVQETQYF. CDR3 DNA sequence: TGTGCCGTGTCCACAGGGAGGATAGAGGTCCAAGAGACCCAGTACTTC.

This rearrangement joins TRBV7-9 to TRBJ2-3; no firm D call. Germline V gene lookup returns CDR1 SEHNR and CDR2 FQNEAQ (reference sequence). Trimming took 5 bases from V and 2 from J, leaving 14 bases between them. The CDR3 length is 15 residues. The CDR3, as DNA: TGTGCCAGCAGCGCCCTCTTCATGTCCACAGATACGCAGTATTTT. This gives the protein CASSALFMSTDTQYF.

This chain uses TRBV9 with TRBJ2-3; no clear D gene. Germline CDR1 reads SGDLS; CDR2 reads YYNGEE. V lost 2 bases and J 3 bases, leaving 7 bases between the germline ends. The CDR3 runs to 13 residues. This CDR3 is CASSVLGTDTQYF. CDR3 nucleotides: TGTGCCAGCAGCGTTTTAGGAACAGATACGCAGTATTTT.

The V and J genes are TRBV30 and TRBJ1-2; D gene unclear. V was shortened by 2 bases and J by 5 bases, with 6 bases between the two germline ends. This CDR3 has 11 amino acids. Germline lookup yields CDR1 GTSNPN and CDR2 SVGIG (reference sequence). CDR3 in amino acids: CAWSRAYGYTF. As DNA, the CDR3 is TGTGCCTGGAGTAGGGCTTATGGCTACACCTTC.

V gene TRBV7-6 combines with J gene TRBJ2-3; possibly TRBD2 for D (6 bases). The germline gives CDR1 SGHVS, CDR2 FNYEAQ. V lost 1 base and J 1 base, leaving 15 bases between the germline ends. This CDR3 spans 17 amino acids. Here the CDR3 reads CASSLGVGGIGTDTQYF. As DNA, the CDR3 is TGTGCCAGCAGCTTAGGAGTAGGCGGGATCGGCACAGATACGCAGTATTTT.

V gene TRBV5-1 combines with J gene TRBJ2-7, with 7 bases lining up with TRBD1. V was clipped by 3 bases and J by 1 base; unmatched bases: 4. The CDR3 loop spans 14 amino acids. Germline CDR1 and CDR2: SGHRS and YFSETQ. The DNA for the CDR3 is TGCGCCAGCAGCTATGGGACAGCGTCCTACGAGCAGTACTTC. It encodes CASSYGTASYEQYF.

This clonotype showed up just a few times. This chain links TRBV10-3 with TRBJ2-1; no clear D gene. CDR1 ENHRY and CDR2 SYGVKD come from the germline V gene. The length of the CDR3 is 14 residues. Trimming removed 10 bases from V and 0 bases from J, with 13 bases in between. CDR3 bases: TGTGCCACTGCGGACGGCAGCTCCTACAATGAGCAGTTCTTC. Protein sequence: CATADGSSYNEQFF.

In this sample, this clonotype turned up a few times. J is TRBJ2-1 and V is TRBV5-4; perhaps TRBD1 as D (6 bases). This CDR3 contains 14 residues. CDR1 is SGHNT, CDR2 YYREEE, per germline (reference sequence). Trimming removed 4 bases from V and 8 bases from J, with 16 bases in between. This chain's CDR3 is CASSPAGAWDEQFF. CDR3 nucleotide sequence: TGTGCCAGCAGCCCGGCAGGGGCCTGGGATGAGCAGTTCTTC.

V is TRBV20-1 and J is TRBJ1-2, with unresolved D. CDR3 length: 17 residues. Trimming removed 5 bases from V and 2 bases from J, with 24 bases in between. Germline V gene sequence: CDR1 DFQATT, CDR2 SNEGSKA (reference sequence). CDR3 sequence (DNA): TGCAGTGCTCAAGACCAAACACTTGTTCGGCCCAACTATGGCTACACCTTC. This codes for CSAQDQTLVRPNYGYTF.

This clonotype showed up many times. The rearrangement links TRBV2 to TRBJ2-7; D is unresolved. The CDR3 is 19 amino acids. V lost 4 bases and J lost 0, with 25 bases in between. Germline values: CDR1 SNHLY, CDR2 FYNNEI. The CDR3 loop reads CASSGKRPVSLISSYEQYF. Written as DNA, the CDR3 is TGTGCCAGCAGTGGAAAACGGCCGGTTTCGCTAATTAGCTCCTACGAGCAGTACTTC. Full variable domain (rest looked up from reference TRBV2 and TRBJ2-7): EPEVTQTPSHQVTQMGQEVILRCVPISNHLYFYWYRQILGQKVEFLVSFYNNEISEKSEIFDDQFSVERPDGSNFTLKIRSTKLEDSAMYFCASSGKRPVSLISSYEQYFGPGTRLTVT.

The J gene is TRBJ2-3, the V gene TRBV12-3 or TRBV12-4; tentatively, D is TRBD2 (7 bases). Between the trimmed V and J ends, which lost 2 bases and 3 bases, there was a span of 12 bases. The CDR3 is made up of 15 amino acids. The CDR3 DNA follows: TGTGCCAGCAGTTTATTAAGGGGGGGGACAGATACGCAGTATTTT. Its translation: CASSLLRGGTDTQYF.

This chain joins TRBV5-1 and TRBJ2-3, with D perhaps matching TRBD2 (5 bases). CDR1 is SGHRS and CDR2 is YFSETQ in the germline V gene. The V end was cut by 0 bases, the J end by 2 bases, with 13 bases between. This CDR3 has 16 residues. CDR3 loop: CASSLEVGASTDTQYF. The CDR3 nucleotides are TGCGCCAGCAGCTTGGAAGTGGGAGCGTCCACAGATACGCAGTATTTT.

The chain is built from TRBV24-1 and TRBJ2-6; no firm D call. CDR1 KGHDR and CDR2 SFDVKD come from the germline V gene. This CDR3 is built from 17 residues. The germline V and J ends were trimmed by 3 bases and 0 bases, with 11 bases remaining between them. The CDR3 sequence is CATSDPGLSSGANVLTF. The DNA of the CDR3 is TGTGCCACCAGTGATCCGGGCCTTAGCTCTGGGGCCAACGTCCTGACTTTC.

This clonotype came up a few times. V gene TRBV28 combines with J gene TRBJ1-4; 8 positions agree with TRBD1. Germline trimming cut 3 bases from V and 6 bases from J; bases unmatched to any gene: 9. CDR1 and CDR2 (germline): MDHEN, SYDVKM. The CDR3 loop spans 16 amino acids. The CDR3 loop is CASSFPQGAKDEKLFF. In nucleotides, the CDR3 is TGTGCCAGCAGTTTCCCCCAGGGGGCAAAGGATGAAAAACTGTTTTTT.

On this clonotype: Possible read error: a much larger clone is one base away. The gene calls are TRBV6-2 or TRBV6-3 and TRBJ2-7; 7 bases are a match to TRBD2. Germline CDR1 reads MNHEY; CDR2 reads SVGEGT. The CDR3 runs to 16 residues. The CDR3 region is CACSYSIGLVANEQYF. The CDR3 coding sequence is TGTGCCTGCAGTTACTCGATAGGACTAGTAGCCAACGAGCAGTACTTC.

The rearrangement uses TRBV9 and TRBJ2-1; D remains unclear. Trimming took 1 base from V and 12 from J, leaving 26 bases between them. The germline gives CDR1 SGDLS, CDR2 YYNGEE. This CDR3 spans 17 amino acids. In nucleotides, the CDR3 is TGTGCCAGCAGCGTATTAGGCCACCTTGGACGCCACCCAGCGCAGTTCTTC. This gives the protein CASSVLGHLGRHPAQFF.